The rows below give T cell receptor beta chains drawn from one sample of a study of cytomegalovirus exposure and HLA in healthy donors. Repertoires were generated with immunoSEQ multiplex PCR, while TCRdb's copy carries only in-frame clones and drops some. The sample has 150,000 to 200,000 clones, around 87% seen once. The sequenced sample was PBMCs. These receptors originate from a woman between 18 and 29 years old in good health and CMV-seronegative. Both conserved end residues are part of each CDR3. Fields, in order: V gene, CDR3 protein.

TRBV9 CASSVGLLSYEQYF
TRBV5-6 CASSFGSGTSTDTQYF
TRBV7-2 CASSLQESQPQHF
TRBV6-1 CASSGSADSGNTIYF
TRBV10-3 CAISERQGSTEAFF
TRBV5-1 CASSLEPGTPYEQYF
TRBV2 CASSSLREGSEQYF
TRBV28 CASKGGRLNEKLFF
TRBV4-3 CASSQGTSGITDTQYF
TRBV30 CAWRRTPNTEAFF
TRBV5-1 CASSLEFDRDRGLVEQFF
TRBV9 CASSVGGYTEAFF
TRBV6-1 CASSELPGVNQPQHF
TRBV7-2 CASSWGQGDYNEQFF